This T cell receptor beta chain comes out of a study of monozygotic twins with inflammatory bowel disease. From the 5' RACE reads, TCRdb lists one entry per CDR3 protein and no DNA. This sample's table reports 90,000 to 110,000 distinct CDR3 sequences. The CDR3 is 15 residues long. The germline V gene has CDR1 SGHRS and CDR2 YFSETQ. The TCR originated in a human donor with ulcerative colitis or Crohn's disease, or a healthy co-twin of an affected twin (not recorded which). Sample: blood. V and J are TRBV5-1 and TRBJ2-4. CDR3 residues: CASSQDAIAKNMQYF.